This TCR beta chain derives from a study of tumor-infiltrating lymphocytes in localized non-small cell lung cancer. The wider study: The cohort mixed smokers and never-smokers, several histologies, and some post-neoadjuvant-chemotherapy samples. Study findings and constraints: Technical variation could not be separated from intratumor heterogeneity here.

About this clone: What it binds is not known.

Per the germline V gene, CDR1 is SEHNR and CDR2 is FQNEAQ (reference sequence). There are 11 residues in the CDR3. The V end was cut by 3 bases, the J end by 5 bases, with 2 bases between. Sequenced by immunoSEQ multiplex PCR; TCRdb stores in-frame clones only, minus some. The repertoire holds 27,000 or so clones, with approximately 85% as singletons. The receptor was isolated from a human donor with non-small cell lung cancer. Sequenced material: lung tumor tissue. This chain joins TRBV7-9 and TRBJ2-1, with D uncertain. For the CDR3, the DNA is TGTGCCAGCAGCTTTCACAATGAGCAGTTCTTC. As protein: CASSFHNEQFF. The whole variable domain, remainder taken from reference TRBV7-9 and TRBJ2-1, is DTGVSQNPRHKITKRGQNVTFRCDPISEHNRLYWYRQTLGQGPEFLTYFQNEAQLEKSRLLSDRFSAERPKGSFSTLEIQRTEQGDSAMYLCASSFHNEQFFGPGTRLTVL.